A selection of T cell receptor beta chains follows, all from one sample in a study of Ad26.COV2.S vaccination and SARS-CoV-2 variants. This table comes from immunoSEQ multiplex PCR, and its TCRdb copy is limited to in-frame clones, with some not included. The sample carries some 480,000 clones, roughly 89% recorded once. The input for sequencing was peripheral blood, taken in a trial of Ad26.COV2.S vaccine versus placebo. The receptor source for this set is a person between 18 and 65 years old who received the Ad26.COV2.S COVID-19 vaccine or a placebo. Both conserved end residues are part of each CDR3. The D gene is left open where the match is weak. The size entry is marked missing in some rows and otherwise reads once, few, many or a size class.

TRBJ2-1,15,TRBD2,TRBV4-2,-,CASSQPSGRDNEQFF,TGTGCCAGCAGCCAACCTAGCGGGAGGGACAATGAGCAGTTCTTC
TRBJ1-1,13,-,TRBV18,-,CASSPQQNTEAFF,TGTGCCAGCTCACCACAGCAGAACACTGAAGCTTTCTTT
TRBJ2-7,15,-,TRBV9,-,CASSVGEGITYEQYF,TGTGCCAGCAGCGTAGGAGAGGGAATCACCTACGAGCAGTACTTC
TRBJ1-2,14,-,TRBV27,-,CASSLSPRIYGYTF,TGTGCCAGCAGTTTATCACCCAGGATCTATGGCTACACCTTC
TRBJ2-5,11,-,TRBV7-2,-,CASSVAETQYF,TGTGCCAGCAGCGTCGCGGAGACCCAGTACTTC
TRBJ2-7,14,TRBD1,TRBV6-5,once,CASKKNRGYYEQYF,TGTGCCAGCAAAAAGAACAGGGGCTACTACGAGCAGTACTTC
TRBJ2-7,14,TRBD2,TRBV28,-,CASSLAGDLYEQYF,TGTGCCAGCAGTTTAGCGGGAGACCTCTACGAGCAGTACTTC
TRBJ2-7,11,TRBD1,TRBV20-1,-,CSARTGVEQYF,TGCAGTGCTAGGACAGGGGTCGAGCAGTACTTC
TRBJ1-1,12,-,TRBV6-5,-,CASRRDMPEAFF,TGTGCCAGCAGAAGGGACATGCCTGAAGCTTTCTTT
TRBJ1-1,13,-,TRBV12-3/TRBV12-4,once,CASSLKQGDEAFF,TGTGCCAGCAGTTTAAAACAGGGCGATGAAGCTTTCTTT
TRBJ1-1,11,-,TRBV11-2,-,CASSRGTEAFF,TGTGCCAGCAGCCGGGGTACTGAAGCTTTCTTT
TRBJ1-4,16,-,TRBV28,-,CATSPPRRGEGEKLFF,TGTGCCACCTCACCCCCCCGCAGGGGAGAAGGTGAAAAACTGTTTTTT
TRBJ1-1,16,-,TRBV29-1,-,CSVEESGGRMNTEAFF,TGCAGCGTTGAAGAGAGCGGAGGGCGGATGAACACTGAAGCTTTCTTT
TRBJ2-1,14,TRBD2,TRBV7-3,once,CASSVGLAANEQFF,TGTGCCAGCAGCGTGGGACTAGCGGCAAATGAGCAGTTCTTC
TRBJ1-2,14,-,TRBV29-1,-,CSAIDGRSNYGYTF,TGCAGCGCCATAGATGGACGCTCCAACTATGGCTACACCTTC
TRBJ1-2,11,-,TRBV28,-,CATRERYGYTF,TGTGCCACCCGGGAACGCTATGGCTACACCTTC
TRBJ2-7,15,-,TRBV7-9,once,CASSLVRDLRYEQYF,TGTGCCAGCAGCTTAGTGCGGGACCTCCGCTACGAGCAGTACTTC
TRBJ1-4,14,-,TRBV5-1,-,CASSMDVKNEKLFF,TGCGCCAGTTCGATGGACGTCAAGAATGAAAAACTGTTTTTT
TRBJ2-2,14,-,TRBV19,-,CASSIAGYPGELFF,TGTGCCAGTAGTATTGCGGGCTACCCCGGGGAGCTGTTTTTT
TRBJ1-2,15,-,TRBV9,-,CASTSSPTASYGYTF,TGTGCCAGCACCTCTTCGCCGACAGCGAGCTATGGCTACACCTTC
TRBJ1-1,14,-,TRBV10-3,-,CAISESGGNTEAFF,TGTGCCATCAGTGAGTCCGGGGGGAACACTGAAGCTTTCTTT
TRBJ2-1,17,TRBD2,TRBV9,-,CASSVDLTSGRRNEQFF,TGTGCCAGCAGCGTAGATCTGACTAGCGGGAGGCGGAATGAGCAGTTCTTC
TRBJ1-2,15,-,TRBV3-1/TRBV3-2,-,CASSQGRGISNGYTF,TGTGCCAGCAGCCAAGGACGGGGTATTAGTAATGGCTACACCTTC
TRBJ1-1,15,-,TRBV6-5,-,CASRRSAVLNTEAFF,TGTGCCAGCAGACGTTCCGCCGTCTTGAACACTGAAGCTTTCTTT
TRBJ1-3,13,-,TRBV28,-,CASRAGSGNTIYF,TGTGCCAGCAGGGCAGGCTCTGGAAACACCATATATTTT
TRBJ2-5,15,TRBD2,TRBV19,-,CASRPLAGARETQYF,TGTGCCAGTAGGCCACTAGCGGGAGCTCGAGAGACCCAGTACTTC
TRBJ2-5,14,TRBD1,TRBV2,-,CASNLDRGRETQYF,TGTGCCAGCAACCTAGACAGGGGGCGAGAGACCCAGTACTTC
TRBJ1-6,17,-,TRBV3-1/TRBV3-2,-,CASSQYNRVRGHSPLHF,TGTGCCAGCAGCCAATACAACAGGGTCCGAGGGCATTCACCCCTCCACTTT
TRBJ2-5,16,-,TRBV27,-,CASSKSGAGVGETQYF,TGTGCCAGCAGCAAATCGGGGGCGGGAGTTGGAGAGACCCAGTACTTC
TRBJ2-7,15,TRBD2,TRBV6-5,-,CASSIRPGLANEQYF,TGTGCCAGCAGTATTCGACCGGGACTAGCGAACGAGCAGTACTTC
TRBJ2-3,15,TRBD2,TRBV27,-,CASSRDTSGMGTQYF,TGTGCCAGCAGTCGAGATACTAGCGGGATGGGTACGCAGTATTTT
TRBJ2-1,17,TRBD1,TRBV6-1,-,CASSEAGDRVNRNEQFF,TGTGCCAGCAGTGAAGCGGGGGACAGGGTTAACCGTAATGAGCAGTTCTTC
TRBJ2-7,13,-,TRBV19,-,CASSIGDTYEQYF,TGTGCCAGTAGTATAGGAGACACCTACGAGCAGTACTTC
TRBJ2-7,16,TRBD1,TRBV5-6,-,CASSYFGDRTTYEQYF,TGTGCCAGCAGCTACTTCGGGGACAGGACTACCTACGAGCAGTACTTC
TRBJ1-1,15,-,TRBV30,-,CAWRGSGGSWTEAFF,TGTGCCTGGAGGGGCTCGGGGGGCAGTTGGACTGAAGCTTTCTTT
TRBJ2-7,12,-,TRBV18,-,CASSPQVGEQYF,TGTGCCAGCTCACCGCAAGTGGGTGAGCAGTACTTC
TRBJ1-5,17,-,TRBV7-8,-,CASSLGWGAQGPQPQHF,TGTGCCAGCAGCTTAGGGTGGGGAGCCCAGGGCCCTCAGCCCCAGCATTTT
TRBJ1-1,15,-,TRBV6-5,once,CASRPLDRPNTEAFF,TGTGCCAGCAGACCTCTGGACAGACCGAACACTGAAGCTTTCTTT
TRBJ1-2,14,-,TRBV7-8,-,CASSLVRGKGGYTF,TGTGCCAGCAGCTTAGTCAGAGGGAAGGGCGGCTACACCTTC
TRBJ2-5,14,-,TRBV5-1,-,CASSLGGRQETQYF,TGCGCCAGCAGCTTGGGGGGGAGACAAGAGACCCAGTACTTC
TRBJ2-5,17,TRBD2,TRBV27,-,CASRPPRVAGVEETQYF,TGTGCCAGCAGGCCCCCCCGAGTAGCGGGAGTAGAAGAGACCCAGTACTTC